This T cell receptor beta chain stems from a study of blood T cell repertoires in COVID-19. CDR1 and CDR2 (germline): SEHNR, FQNEAQ (reference sequence). The length of the CDR3 is 13 residues. V was shortened by 5 bases and J by 6 bases, with 11 bases between the two germline ends. Sequencing used immunoSEQ multiplex PCR; TCRdb keeps in-frame clones, though not all of them. The sample holds over 150,000 clones, approximately 85% seen once. The TCR sequence derives from a man aged 40-49 years who had recovered from COVID-19. The gene calls are TRBV7-9 and TRBJ1-5, with D possibly TRBD1 on 5 matching bases. Sequenced input: PBMCs or T cells enriched from blood (not recorded which). As DNA, the CDR3 is TGTGCCAGCAGCGGGACTGGATCTCAGCCCCAGCATTTT. Translated: CASSGTGSQPQHF.